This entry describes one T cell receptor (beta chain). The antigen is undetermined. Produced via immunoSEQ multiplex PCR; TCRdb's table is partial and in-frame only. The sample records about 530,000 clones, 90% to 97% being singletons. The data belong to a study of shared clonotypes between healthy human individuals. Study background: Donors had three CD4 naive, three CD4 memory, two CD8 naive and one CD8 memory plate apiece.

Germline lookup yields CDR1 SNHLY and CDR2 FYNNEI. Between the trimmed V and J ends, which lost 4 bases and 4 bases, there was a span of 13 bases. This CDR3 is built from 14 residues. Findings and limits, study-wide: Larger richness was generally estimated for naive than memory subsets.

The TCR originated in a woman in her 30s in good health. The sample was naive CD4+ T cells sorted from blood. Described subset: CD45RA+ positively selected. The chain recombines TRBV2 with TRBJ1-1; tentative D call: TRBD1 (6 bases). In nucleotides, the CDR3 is TGTGCCAGCAGTGTACAGGGACTGGGCACTGAAGCTTTCTTT. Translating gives CASSVQGLGTEAFF.